Reported below is one T cell receptor (beta chain). Its cognate antigen is unknown. This specimen belongs to a study of OX40 agonist ivuxolimab in advanced cancers. General study results and limits: Averaging showed that CD8+ T cells had more expanded clones than CD4+ did.

Assay used: immunoSEQ multiplex PCR; TCRdb lists only in-frame clones, some missing. Here the sample spans 30,000 or so clones, 70% to 85% being singletons. This CDR3 is 16 amino acids long. Germline lookup yields CDR1 SGHRS and CDR2 YFSETQ. Trimming took 0 bases from V and 0 from J, leaving 11 bases between them. The origin of this receptor is an adult with an advanced solid tumor such as melanoma, head and neck, liver or kidney cancer. Sample: CD4+ or CD8+ T cells sorted from blood, taken in a trial of the OX40 agonist ivuxolimab. J is TRBJ2-3 and V is TRBV5-1, with TRBD1 as a possible D gene (6 bases). CDR3 region: CASSLVGGRSTDTQYF. CDR3 DNA: TGCGCCAGCAGCTTGGTAGGGGGTAGGAGCACAGATACGCAGTATTTT.